This TCR beta chain was documented in a study of T cells in Graves' hyperthyroidism and ophthalmopathy. On the study more broadly: Peripheral blood was taken when the disease was first diagnosed, before any treatment began.

With regard to this clonotype: No antigen is known for it.

Germline loops: CDR1 SGHAT, CDR2 FQDESV (reference sequence). The CDR3 spans 14 residues. The V end lost 0 bases, the J end lost 4 bases, and 7 bases lay between the germline ends. Study conclusions and caveats: In the analysis, a 13 V-J model separated ophthalmopathy from stable hyperthyroidism. Ophthalmopathy got predicted by the model a median around six months before its onset.

Amplification of TCR beta CDR3 regions was performed using RNA transcripts as template. HTBI primers drove first-round RT-PCR of the TCR CDR3. TCRdb processed the multiplex PCR reads anew with MiXCR; each CDR3 protein has one entry. The repertoire includes about 640,000 distinct CDR3 sequences, less than 25% of them detected once, and over 30% sits in the top ten. Reasons for excluding patients were uncontrolled infection, other autoimmune disease, pregnancy or lactation. The specimen was blood. The gene calls are TRBV11-1 and TRBJ2-4; D remains ambiguous. The receptor was derived from a man aged 30 to 39 with Graves' ophthalmopathy. CDR3 sequence: CASSLAVGKNIQYF. As DNA, the CDR3 is TGTGCCAGCAGCTTAGCAGTGGGGAAAAACATTCAGTACTTC. Full variable domain (missing parts from reference TRBV11-1 and TRBJ2-4): EAEVAQSPRYKITEKSQAVAFWCDPISGHATLYWYRQILGQGPELLVQFQDESVVDDSQLPKDRFSAERLKGVDSTLKIQPAELGDSAMYLCASSLAVGKNIQYFGAGTRLSVL.